The 8 T cell receptor beta chains below all came from one sample that was sequenced in a study of cytomegalovirus exposure and HLA in healthy donors. In the PCR, 60 Vbeta and 13 Jbeta primers were used. Method: immunoSEQ multiplex PCR; TCRdb's copy keeps in-frame clones and lacks some. The sample includes about 200,000 clones, roughly 81% seen only once; the top ten take approximately 2%. Material for sequencing was PBMCs. These receptors were collected from a woman aged 25-40 years in good health and CMV-seropositive.

This chain uses TRBV7-8 with TRBJ1-2; 8 positions agree with TRBD1. This CDR3 has 19 amino acids. CDR1 SGHVS and CDR2 FQNEAQ come from the germline V gene. V shed 1 base, J shed 6 bases, and the junction held 19 bases outside the gene matches. In nucleotides, the CDR3 is TGTGCCAGCAGCTTAGGAGTGAGGACAGGGTCGGGCACCGAAAATGGCTACACCTTC. Its translation: CASSLGVRTGSGTENGYTF.

J is TRBJ1-1 and V is TRBV11-2; tentative D call: TRBD1 (5 bases). The CDR3 consists of 17 residues. Germline V gene lookup returns CDR1 SGHAT and CDR2 FQNNGV. The V end lost 0 bases, the J end lost 4 bases, and 18 bases lay between the germline ends. CDR3: CASSLERARGGATEAFF. CDR3 nucleotides: TGTGCCAGCAGCTTAGAGAGGGCTCGGGGAGGGGCCACTGAAGCTTTCTTT.

The V call is TRBV5-1, the J call TRBJ2-5, with D uncertain. Germline V lookup: CDR1 SGHRS, CDR2 YFSETQ. There are 14 residues in the CDR3. V shed 0 bases and J shed 0 bases, with 6 bases lying between them. Here the CDR3 DNA reads TGCGCCAGCAGCTTGGGTCAGAACCAAGAGACCCAGTACTTC. It translates to CASSLGQNQETQYF.

This rearrangement joins TRBV2 to TRBJ2-7, with 8 bases lining up with TRBD2. There are 14 residues in the CDR3. CDR1 is SNHLY, CDR2 FYNNEI, per germline. The trim removed 8 bases at V and 5 bases at J, leaving 11 bases unmatched. CDR3 sequence: CASRPRGGLDEQYF. CDR3 sequence (DNA): TGTGCCAGCCGACCCCGGGGGGGCCTTGACGAGCAGTACTTC. The full variable domain, in which reference TRBV2 and TRBJ2-7 provide the parts outside the CDR3, is EPEVTQTPSHQVTQMGQEVILRCVPISNHLYFYWYRQILGQKVEFLVSFYNNEISEKSEIFDDQFSVERPDGSNFTLKIRSTKLEDSAMYFCASRPRGGLDEQYFGPGTRLTVT.

The chain uses TRBV28 and TRBJ2-3, with 9 bases fitting TRBD2. J gave up 4 bases and V 3 bases, and 8 bases lay outside the gene matches. The CDR3 loop spans 16 amino acids. From germline, CDR1 is MDHEN and CDR2 SYDVKM. In DNA form, the CDR3 reads TGTGCCAGCAGTTTCTGGGCTAGCGGGGATTCAGATACGCAGTATTTT. The encoded protein is CASSFWASGDSDTQYF.

This clone appeared a few times. The chain combines TRBV7-2 with TRBJ1-1, with a possible D match to TRBD1 (5 bases). V dropped 7 bases and J dropped 5 bases, with 14 bases sitting between them. CDR3 length: 13 amino acids. Germline V gene sequence: CDR1 SGHTA, CDR2 FQGNSA. CDR3 DNA: TGTGCCAGCACGCCACTAAGGGGAACTGAAGCTTTCTTT. Encoded protein: CASTPLRGTEAFF.

This rearrangement joins TRBV6-5 to TRBJ1-5; TRBD1 might be the D (5 bases). V lost 6 bases, J lost 5 bases, and 11 bases lay in between. The CDR3 spans 13 residues. CDR1 is MNHEY and CDR2 is SVGAGI in the germline V gene. CDR3 sequence reads: CASSLDSYQPQHF. CDR3 nucleotide sequence: TGTGCCAGCAGCCTTGACAGTTATCAGCCCCAGCATTTT.

The chain employs TRBV10-3 and TRBJ2-7; D unclear. V lost 5 bases, J lost 3 bases, and 11 bases lay in between. CDR3 length equals 13 residues. The germline gives CDR1 ENHRY, CDR2 SYGVKD. CDR3 sequence (DNA): TGTGCCATCAGTAACCAGAAAAACTACGAGCAGTACTTC. Its protein is CAISNQKNYEQYF.